The 18 T cell receptor beta chains below were found in one sample sequenced in a study of blood T cell repertoires in COVID-19. TCRdb's table, derived via immunoSEQ multiplex PCR, lists solely in-frame clones and lacks some. The table includes 65,000 to 90,000 clones, 83% detected once. Sample: peripheral blood. The receptors were gathered from a woman aged 55-75 years with acute or convalescent COVID-19.

The chain has TRBV7-8 and TRBJ2-4, with D possibly matching TRBD2 (6 bases). CDR3 size: 18 residues. Germline assignment: CDR1 SGHVS and CDR2 FQNEAQ. Trimming took off 5 bases at V and 0 bases at J, with 20 bases between the two ends. The CDR3 nucleotides are TGTGCCAGCAGCACCGGGACCGGGACGGGACTAGCCAAAAACATTCAGTACTTC. Translating it yields CASSTGTGTGLAKNIQYF.

CDR3: CASRTLGGTEAFF. The CDR3 DNA follows: TGTGCCAGTAGGACGCTGGGAGGGACTGAAGCTTTCTTT. This rearrangement joins TRBV19 to TRBJ1-1; D call uncertain. The germline V and J ends were trimmed by 6 bases and 5 bases, with 13 bases remaining between them. Per the germline V gene, CDR1 is LNHDA and CDR2 is SQIVND (reference sequence). The CDR3 is 13 residues long.

The chain joins TRBV5-1 to TRBJ1-1, with 8 bases matching TRBD1. Germline CDR1 is SGHRS and CDR2 is YFSETQ. The CDR3 loop spans 15 amino acids. J gave up 2 bases and V 2 bases, and 5 bases lay outside the gene matches. The DNA for the CDR3 is TGCGCCAGCAGCTTTTGGACAGGGTCTAACACTGAAGCTTTCTTT. This sequence encodes CASSFWTGSNTEAFF.

The J gene is TRBJ1-1, the V gene TRBV5-6; D is unclear. Per the germline V gene, CDR1 is SGHDT and CDR2 is YYEEEE. The CDR3 totals 14 residues. Between the trimmed V and J ends, which lost 1 base and 4 bases, there was a span of 11 bases. The CDR3 sequence is CASSLSGEGTEAFF. CDR3 nucleotide sequence: TGTGCCAGCAGCTTGTCCGGGGAAGGCACTGAAGCTTTCTTT.

For the CDR3, the DNA is TGTGCCAGCATTTCCAACTCCTACAATGAGCAGTTCTTC. Its translation is CASISNSYNEQFF. This chain connects TRBV2 to TRBJ2-1; D gene unclear. This CDR3 spans 13 amino acids. V was cut by 7 bases and J by 0 bases, with 7 bases left in between. CDR1 is SNHLY and CDR2 is FYNNEI in the germline V gene.

For this clone: A read error may account for a junction end that differs from germline. The chain links TRBV19 to TRBJ1-6; 9 nucleotides line up with TRBD1. The CDR3 runs 16 residues. In germline, CDR1 is LNHDA, CDR2 SQIVND (reference sequence). In DNA form, the CDR3 reads TGTGCCAGTAGACCGGGACAGGGCTCCTTTAATTCACCCCTCCACTTT. As protein: CASRPGQGSFNSPLHF.

DNA for the CDR3: TGTGCCAGCACCCCGGGGGTCAGCCTGGGGGGCTACACCTTC. Translated: CASTPGVSLGGYTF. V and J are TRBV6-5 and TRBJ1-2, with D maybe TRBD1 (5 bases). Deletions cut 7 bases from V and 8 bases from J, with 20 bases between. Germline CDR1 reads MNHEY; CDR2 reads SVGAGI. The CDR3 is made up of 14 amino acids.

The genes are TRBV9 and TRBJ1-2; no reliable D call. With 0 bases removed from V and 4 bases from J, the gap between germline ends came to 16 bases. The length of the CDR3 is 16 residues. Germline CDR1 reads SGDLS; CDR2 reads YYNGEE. CDR3 amino acids: CASSVAAGSVVYGYTF. CDR3 in DNA: TGTGCCAGCAGCGTAGCCGCGGGATCGGTCGTCTATGGCTACACCTTC.

This clone has only one observation. This chain connects TRBV3-1 (or the pseudogene TRBV3-2) to TRBJ1-4, with D perhaps TRBD1 (5 bases). The germline CDR1 and CDR2 sequences are LGHDT and YNNKEL (reference sequence). The CDR3 extends over 15 amino acids. The ends were cut back, 1 base at V and 8 bases at J, with 14 bases in the middle. CDR3 nucleotides: TGTGCCAGCAGCCAAGTCGGGGGAAGGCAGGAAAAACTGTTTTTT. Amino acids: CASSQVGGRQEKLFF.

The genes are TRBV27 and TRBJ1-3; TRBD1 agrees at 9 bases. Germline lookup yields CDR1 MNHEY and CDR2 SMNVEV (reference sequence). V dropped 11 bases and J dropped 2; count of bases not matched to a gene: 4. The CDR3 extends over 13 amino acids. This chain's CDR3 is CAVQGATGNTIYF. CDR3 DNA sequence: TGTGCCGTACAGGGGGCGACTGGAAACACCATATATTTT.

This rearrangement joins TRBV29-1 to TRBJ1-1; TRBD1 matches 8 bases. The CDR3 runs 12 residues. Trimming removed 7 bases from V and 7 bases from J; junction bases left unmatched: 8. Germline CDR1 is SQVTM and CDR2 is ANQGSEA. CDR3: CSAGTGQIEAFF. CDR3 nucleotides: TGCAGCGCCGGGACAGGACAGATTGAAGCTTTCTTT.

This rearrangement joins TRBV11-1 to TRBJ1-2; the D is unclear. CDR1 is SGHAT and CDR2 is FQDESV in the germline V gene (reference sequence). V gave up 5 bases and J gave up 8 bases, with 15 bases separating them. The CDR3 consists of 13 residues. In DNA, the CDR3 is TGTGCCAGCAGCCCCGGTCTCCCCAGGGGCTACACCTTC. Translating it yields CASSPGLPRGYTF.

The rearrangement uses TRBV9 and TRBJ1-4; D is undetermined. The germline V and J ends were trimmed by 0 bases and 3 bases, with 9 bases remaining between them. Germline V gives CDR1 SGDLS, CDR2 YYNGEE. CDR3 length: 15 residues. The CDR3 sequence: CASSVAVGANEKLFF. The CDR3 DNA reads as TGTGCCAGCAGCGTAGCGGTTGGAGCTAATGAAAAACTGTTTTTT.

This clone was seen more than once but under ten times. The V call is TRBV6-6, the J call TRBJ1-2; 9 positions agree with TRBD1. Germline lookup yields CDR1 MNHNY and CDR2 SVGAGI (reference sequence). The CDR3 runs to 14 residues. With V trimmed by 7 bases and J by 2 bases, 5 bases remained unmatched. The CDR3 here is CASKYGQGNYGYTF. The CDR3 coding sequence is TGTGCCAGCAAATACGGACAGGGGAACTATGGCTACACCTTC.

The chain links TRBV18 to TRBJ1-2; no reliable D call. CDR1 is KGHSH and CDR2 is LQKENI in the germline V gene. Trimming took 3 bases from V and 6 from J, leaving 11 bases between them. The CDR3 is 13 residues long. The CDR3 is CASSPFQLNGYTF. Written as DNA, the CDR3 is TGTGCCAGCTCACCGTTCCAGTTAAATGGCTACACCTTC.

The chain employs TRBV7-9 and TRBJ2-3; perhaps TRBD2 as D (6 bases). CDR3 length equals 13 residues. The ends were cut back, 5 bases at V and 2 bases at J, with 8 bases in the middle. Germline CDR1 SEHNR, CDR2 FQNEAQ (reference sequence). Written as DNA, the CDR3 is TGTGCCAGCAGCCGGGACTTCACAGATACGCAGTATTTT. Translating gives CASSRDFTDTQYF.

This clone is labeled as large (0.1 to 1%). The CDR3 is CASSYRDRQPRSTDTQYF. The CDR3 nucleotides read TGTGCCAGCAGCTATCGGGACAGGCAACCTCGAAGCACAGATACGCAGTATTTT. The chain employs TRBV7-9 and TRBJ2-3, with 8 bases fitting TRBD1. Germline CDR1 is SEHNR and CDR2 is FQNEAQ (reference sequence). This CDR3 spans 18 amino acids. V shed 4 bases and J 0 bases; nucleotides not matched to a gene: 12.

Details on this clone: Other DNA sequences in the sample encode the same CDR3. This rearrangement joins TRBV9 to TRBJ1-1; D is unresolved. V lost 4 bases, J lost 4 bases, and 14 bases lay in between. Germline CDR1 reads SGDLS; CDR2 reads YYNGEE. The CDR3 has 14 residues. The CDR3 loop is CASSPLLRSTEAFF. The CDR3 DNA reads TGTGCCAGCAGCCCACTTCTTAGGAGCACTGAAGCTTTCTTT.